The 17 T cell receptor beta chains in this list originate from one sample, sequenced in a study of cytomegalovirus exposure and HLA in healthy donors. Some clones are missing from TCRdb's copy, which holds only in-frame ones; the method was immunoSEQ multiplex PCR. The data hold 190,000 or so clones, with about four fifths observed a single time. Sequencing was done on a sample of PBMCs. The receptors here all came from a woman between 18 and 29 years old in good health and CMV-seropositive.

This chain joins TRBV25-1 and TRBJ2-7, with 7 bases identical to TRBD2. Germline V gene data show CDR1 as MGHDK and CDR2 as SYGVNS. The trim removed 3 bases at V and 4 bases at J, leaving 0 bases unmatched. The CDR3 is 12 amino acids. The CDR3 protein is CASSDGGYEQYF. CDR3 DNA: TGTGCCAGCAGTGACGGGGGGTACGAGCAGTACTTC.

V usage is TRBV4-2 and J usage is TRBJ1-2; 8 bases are a match to TRBD1. V shed 0 bases and J 5 bases; nucleotides not matched to a gene: 8. The germline CDR1 and CDR2 sequences are LGHNA and YNFKEQ. The CDR3 spans 16 residues. CDR3 DNA sequence: TGTGCCAGCAGCCAAGATCTGACAGGGGCAGATTATGGCTACACCTTC. This sequence encodes CASSQDLTGADYGYTF.

This chain joins TRBV4-1 and TRBJ1-1; 11 bases fit TRBD1. There are 17 residues in the CDR3. The V gene end was trimmed by 2 bases and the J gene end by 4 bases; junction bases not matched to a gene: 9. The germline V gene has CDR1 MGHRA and CDR2 YSYEKL. CDR3 bases: TGCGCCAGCAGCCAACAAATTACCGGGACAGGGGGCACTGAAGCTTTCTTT. Its protein product is CASSQQITGTGGTEAFF.

This clone turned up a few times. This sequence joins TRBV21-1 and TRBJ2-5; the table's TRBD1 call for D was not verified on the DNA. TRBV21-1 is a pseudogene locus. This CDR3 has 18 residues. This CDR3 is CASSKGAGTETRQETQYF. CDR3 DNA: TGTGCCAGCAGCAAAGGGGCCGGGACAGAAACGCGACAAGAGACCCAGTACTTC.

The V and J genes are TRBV12-5 and TRBJ1-1; weak D call: TRBD1 (5 bases). Germline V gene sequence: CDR1 LGHNT, CDR2 FRNRAP. Trimming removed 0 bases at V and 5 bases at J, with 13 bases between. The CDR3 has 15 amino acids. CDR3 amino acids: CASGLVPSTGTEAFF. Here the CDR3 DNA reads TGTGCTAGTGGTTTGGTACCCTCCACAGGAACTGAAGCTTTCTTT.

The rearrangement uses TRBV29-1 and TRBJ1-1; TRBD1 might be the D (6 bases). Trimming pared 4 bases from V and 3 bases from J, leaving 21 bases between. The CDR3 covers 16 residues. CDR1 and CDR2 from the germline V gene are SQVTM and ANQGSEA. The CDR3 is CSVGRFLQTGHTEAFF. The CDR3 DNA reads as TGCAGCGTTGGAAGATTCCTGCAGACAGGACACACTGAAGCTTTCTTT.

This chain links TRBV20-1 with TRBJ1-2; TRBD1 might be the D (6 bases). The CDR3 runs to 11 residues. The germline V gene has CDR1 DFQATT and CDR2 SNEGSKA (reference sequence). Between the trimmed V and J ends, which lost 6 bases and 8 bases, there was a span of 13 bases. CDR3 nucleotides: TGCAGTGCCCCAGGGACATCCGGCTACACCTTC. It codes for CSAPGTSGYTF.

The J gene is TRBJ2-7, the V gene TRBV5-3, with 12 positions matching TRBD2. TRBV5-3 is labeled an ORF, and its function is uncertain. This CDR3 contains 15 residues. The V segment lost 4 bases and the J segment 2 bases; nucleotides outside the gene matches: 4. The CDR3 reads CARSEPSGGAYEQYF. The CDR3 coding sequence is TGTGCCAGAAGCGAACCTAGCGGGGGGGCCTACGAGCAGTACTTC.

The chain links TRBV11-3 to TRBJ2-1; the match to TRBD2 covers 10 bases. Germline CDR1 is SGHNT and CDR2 is YENEEA. CDR3 length: 16 residues. V shed 0 bases, J shed 4 bases, and the junction held 3 bases outside the gene matches. CDR3 region: CASSLDIAGGYNEQFF. Written as DNA, the CDR3 is TGTGCCAGCAGCTTAGATATAGCGGGAGGATACAATGAGCAGTTCTTC.

In DNA form, the CDR3 reads TGTGCCAGCCTGGCACCCGGGACAGACTATGGCTACACCTTC. It specifies CASLAPGTDYGYTF. The chain has TRBV6-1 and TRBJ1-2; 7 nucleotides match TRBD1. From germline, CDR1 is MNHNS and CDR2 SASEGT. With 8 bases clipped from V and 3 bases from J, the junction kept 9 bases outside the gene matches. The CDR3 loop spans 14 amino acids.

This chain connects TRBV7-3 to TRBJ2-3; TRBD2 might be the D (5 bases). The V end was cut by 7 bases, the J end by 2 bases, with 16 bases between. The CDR3 runs 15 residues. Germline CDR1 is SGHTA and CDR2 is FQGTGA. CDR3 in DNA: TGTGCCAGCACCGCCAGCGGTGCCCCCACAGATACGCAGTATTTT. Translated, it gives CASTASGAPTDTQYF.

The chain's CDR3 is CASSRDNRGWDTEAFF. DNA of the CDR3: TGTGCCAGCAGCCGAGATAACAGGGGATGGGACACTGAAGCTTTCTTT. The genes are TRBV9 and TRBJ1-1; 7 positions agree with TRBD1. The CDR3 totals 16 residues. After removal of 4 bases from V and 3 bases from J, the junction contained 12 bases not matched to a gene. CDR1 and CDR2 from the germline V gene are SGDLS and YYNGEE. Complete variable domain (other parts from reference TRBV9 and TRBJ1-1): DSGVTQTPKHLITATGQRVTLRCSPRSGDLSVYWYQQSLDQGLQFLIQYYNGEERAKGNILERFSAQQFPDLHSELNLSSLELGDSALYFCASSRDNRGWDTEAFFGQGTRLTVV.

CDR3 nucleotide sequence: TGTGCCAGCAGTGGAACACATTCACAGCCCCAGCATTTT. Protein: CASSGTHSQPQHF. The chain carries TRBV6-1 and TRBJ1-5, with D unclear. The CDR3 totals 13 residues. Germline V lookup: CDR1 MNHNS, CDR2 SASEGT. Trimming removed 4 bases from V and 7 bases from J, with 11 bases in between.

The V and J genes are TRBV18 and TRBJ2-7, with D hard to call. The CDR3 covers 13 residues. With 2 bases removed from V and 3 bases from J, the gap between germline ends came to 8 bases. CDR1 KGHSH and CDR2 LQKENI come from the germline V gene. Here the CDR3 reads CASSPAQYYEQYF. In DNA, the CDR3 is TGTGCCAGCTCACCAGCCCAGTACTACGAGCAGTACTTC.

The chain is built from TRBV11-3 and TRBJ1-1; 7 nucleotides match TRBD1. The junction had 12 bases not matched to a gene; V was cut back by 5 bases and J by 6 bases. Germline CDR1 is SGHNT and CDR2 is YENEEA. There are 15 residues in the CDR3. Here the CDR3 reads CASSRSGQTLSEAFF. CDR3 nucleotides: TGTGCCAGCAGCCGATCGGGACAGACCCTATCTGAAGCTTTCTTT. Variable domain in full (rest from reference TRBV11-3 and TRBJ1-1): EAGVVQSPRYKIIEKKQPVAFWCNPISGHNTLYWYLQNLGQGPELLIRYENEEAVDDSQLPKDRFSAERLKGVDSTLKIQPAELGDSAVYLCASSRSGQTLSEAFFGQGTRLTVV.

This clone was counted once. The chain couples TRBV5-1 to TRBJ1-4; 9 bases map to TRBD1. This CDR3 has 14 amino acids. Germline assignment: CDR1 SGHRS and CDR2 YFSETQ. Trimming at V came to 0 bases and at J to 8 bases, leaving 2 bases not matched to a gene. This CDR3 reads CASSLGTGVEKLFF. The CDR3 DNA is TGCGCCAGCAGCTTGGGGACAGGGGTCGAAAAACTGTTTTTT.

This clone appeared once. The rearrangement joins TRBV9 to TRBJ2-1; TRBD2 agrees at 9 bases. The junction had 5 bases not matched to a gene; V was cut back by 2 bases and J by 5 bases. The CDR3 contains 15 residues. Germline CDR1 SGDLS, CDR2 YYNGEE. The chain's CDR3 is CASSVSGGFHNEQFF. Written as DNA, the CDR3 is TGTGCCAGCAGCGTTAGCGGGGGATTTCACAATGAGCAGTTCTTC.